The 3 T cell receptor beta chains listed next were all sequenced from one sample in a study of blood T cell repertoires in COVID-19. Some clones are missing from TCRdb's copy, which holds only in-frame ones; the method was immunoSEQ multiplex PCR. This sample has fewer than 60,000 clones; more than 85% occur once, and the top ten carry approximately 1%. The source material was peripheral blood. The receptors derive from a man aged 55 to 70 with COVID-19, enrolled during active disease.

V gene TRBV15 combines with J gene TRBJ2-3, with TRBD2 matching over 9 bases. The CDR3 sequence is 14 residues long. Germline V gene sequence: CDR1 LNHNV, CDR2 YYDKDF (reference sequence). The V segment lost 2 bases and the J segment 10 bases; nucleotides outside the gene matches: 7. The CDR3 reads CATSRYQRGEAQYF. DNA of the CDR3: TGTGCCACCAGCAGATACCAGCGGGGGGAAGCGCAGTATTTT.

The chain carries TRBV19 and TRBJ1-4; 7 positions match TRBD1. With V trimmed by 7 bases and J by 2 bases, 4 bases remained unmatched. The length of the CDR3 is 14 residues. Germline lookup yields CDR1 LNHDA and CDR2 SQIVND (reference sequence). This CDR3 reads CASNVGGTNEKLFF. The CDR3 DNA follows: TGTGCCAGTAATGTAGGGGGCACTAATGAAAAACTGTTTTTT.

The chain carries TRBV7-9 and TRBJ2-5; D is uncertain. The germline CDR1 and CDR2 sequences are SEHNR and FQNEAQ (reference sequence). V lost 3 bases and J lost 4, with 15 bases in between. The CDR3 consists of 15 residues. The chain's CDR3 is CASSFRSPQAETQYF. CDR3 in DNA: TGTGCCAGCAGCTTTCGCTCCCCCCAGGCAGAGACCCAGTACTTC.